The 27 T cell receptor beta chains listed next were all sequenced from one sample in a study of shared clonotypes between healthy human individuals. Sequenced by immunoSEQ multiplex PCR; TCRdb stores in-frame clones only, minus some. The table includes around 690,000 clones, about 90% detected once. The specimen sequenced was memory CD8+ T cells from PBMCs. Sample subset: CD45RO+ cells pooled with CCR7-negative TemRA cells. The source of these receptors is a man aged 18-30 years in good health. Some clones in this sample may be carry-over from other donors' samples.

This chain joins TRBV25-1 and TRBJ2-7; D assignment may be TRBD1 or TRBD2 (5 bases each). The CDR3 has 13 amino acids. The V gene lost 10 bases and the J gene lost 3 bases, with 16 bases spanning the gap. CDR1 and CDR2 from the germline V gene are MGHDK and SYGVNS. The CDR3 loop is CATHRDVGYEQYF. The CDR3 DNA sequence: TGTGCCACCCACCGGGACGTTGGCTACGAGCAGTACTTC.

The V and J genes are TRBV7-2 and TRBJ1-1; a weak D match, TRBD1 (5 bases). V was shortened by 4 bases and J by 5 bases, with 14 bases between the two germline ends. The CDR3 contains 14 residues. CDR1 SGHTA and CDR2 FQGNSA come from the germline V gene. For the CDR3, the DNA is TGTGCCAGCAGCTCCACCAGGGAGATGACTGAAGCTTTCTTT. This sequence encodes CASSSTREMTEAFF.

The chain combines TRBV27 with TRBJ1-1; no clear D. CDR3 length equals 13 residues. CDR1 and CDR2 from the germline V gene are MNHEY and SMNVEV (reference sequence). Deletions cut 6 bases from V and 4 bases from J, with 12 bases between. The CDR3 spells CASSRRVGTEAFF. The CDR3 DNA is TGTGCCAGCAGCCGTCGCGTGGGCACTGAAGCTTTCTTT.

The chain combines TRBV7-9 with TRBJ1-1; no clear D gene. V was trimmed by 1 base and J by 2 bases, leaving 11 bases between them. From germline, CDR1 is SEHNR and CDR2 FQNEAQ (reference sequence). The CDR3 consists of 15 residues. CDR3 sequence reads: CASSLDPRRNTEAFF. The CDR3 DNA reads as TGTGCCAGCAGCTTAGACCCGCGGCGCAACACTGAAGCTTTCTTT.

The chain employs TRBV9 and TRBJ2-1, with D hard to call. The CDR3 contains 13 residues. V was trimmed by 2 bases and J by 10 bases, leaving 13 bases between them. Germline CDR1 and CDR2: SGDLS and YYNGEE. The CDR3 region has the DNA TGTGCCAGCAGCGTCTTAGTGCGTGGCGAGCAGTTCTTC. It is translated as CASSVLVRGEQFF.

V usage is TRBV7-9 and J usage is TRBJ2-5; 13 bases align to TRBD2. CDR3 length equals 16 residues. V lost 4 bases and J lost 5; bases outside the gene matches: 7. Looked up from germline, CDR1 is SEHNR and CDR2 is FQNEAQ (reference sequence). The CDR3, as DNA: TGTGCCAGCAGCTCCCGGACTAGCGGGAGCGGGGAGACCCAGTACTTC. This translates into CASSSRTSGSGETQYF.

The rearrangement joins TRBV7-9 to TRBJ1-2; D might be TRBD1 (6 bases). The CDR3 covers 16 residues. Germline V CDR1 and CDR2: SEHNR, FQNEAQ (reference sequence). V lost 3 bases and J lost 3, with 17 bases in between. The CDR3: CASSFNGRGQYYGYTF. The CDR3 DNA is TGTGCCAGCAGCTTCAATGGCAGGGGTCAATACTATGGCTACACCTTC.

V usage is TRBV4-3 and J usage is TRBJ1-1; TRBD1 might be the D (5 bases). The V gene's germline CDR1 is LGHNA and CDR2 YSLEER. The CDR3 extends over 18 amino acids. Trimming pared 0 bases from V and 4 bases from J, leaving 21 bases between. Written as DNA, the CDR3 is TGCGCCAGCAGCCAAGACTCCCCGGGCAGGGAAGGTAGCACTGAAGCTTTCTTT. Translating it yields CASSQDSPGREGSTEAFF.

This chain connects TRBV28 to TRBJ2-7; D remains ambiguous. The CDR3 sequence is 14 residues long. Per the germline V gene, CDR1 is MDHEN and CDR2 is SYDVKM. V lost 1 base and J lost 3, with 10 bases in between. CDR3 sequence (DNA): TGTGCCAGCAGTTTATCGGCCAGAGACTACGAGCAGTACTTC. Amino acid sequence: CASSLSARDYEQYF.

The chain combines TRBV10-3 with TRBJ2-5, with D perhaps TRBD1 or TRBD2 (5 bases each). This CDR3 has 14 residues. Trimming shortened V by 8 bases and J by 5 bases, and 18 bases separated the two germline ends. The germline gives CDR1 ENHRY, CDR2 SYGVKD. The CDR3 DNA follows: TGTGCCATCGCCGGGACCTACCCCGGCGAGACCCAGTACTTC. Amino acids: CAIAGTYPGETQYF.

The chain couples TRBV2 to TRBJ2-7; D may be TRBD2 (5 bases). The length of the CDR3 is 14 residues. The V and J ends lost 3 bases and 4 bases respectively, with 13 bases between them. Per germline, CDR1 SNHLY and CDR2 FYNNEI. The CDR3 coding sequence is TGTGCCAGCAGTGAGCACCGGGAACTTTACGAGCAGTACTTC. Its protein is CASSEHRELYEQYF.

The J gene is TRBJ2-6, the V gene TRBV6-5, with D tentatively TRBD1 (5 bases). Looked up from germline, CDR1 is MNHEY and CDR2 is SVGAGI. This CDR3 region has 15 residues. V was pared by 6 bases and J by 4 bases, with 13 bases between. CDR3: CASRPTGFGANVLTF. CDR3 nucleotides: TGTGCCAGCAGACCCACAGGTTTCGGGGCCAACGTCCTGACTTTC.

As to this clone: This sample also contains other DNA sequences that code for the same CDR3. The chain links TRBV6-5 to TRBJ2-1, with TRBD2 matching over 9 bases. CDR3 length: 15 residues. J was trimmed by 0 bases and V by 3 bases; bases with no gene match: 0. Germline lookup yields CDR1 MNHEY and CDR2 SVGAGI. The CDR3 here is CASSYSGGSYNEQFF. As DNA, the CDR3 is TGTGCCAGCAGTTATAGCGGGGGCTCCTACAATGAGCAGTTCTTC.

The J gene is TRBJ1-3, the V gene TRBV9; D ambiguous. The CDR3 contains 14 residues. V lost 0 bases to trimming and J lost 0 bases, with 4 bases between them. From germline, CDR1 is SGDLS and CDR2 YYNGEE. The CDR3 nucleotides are TGTGCCAGCAGCGTAGAATACTCTGGAAACACCATATATTTT. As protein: CASSVEYSGNTIYF.

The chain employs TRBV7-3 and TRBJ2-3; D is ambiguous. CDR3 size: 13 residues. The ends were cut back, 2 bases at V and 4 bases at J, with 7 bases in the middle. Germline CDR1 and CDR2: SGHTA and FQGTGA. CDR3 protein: CASSLAVSDTQYF. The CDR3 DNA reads TGTGCCAGCAGCTTAGCGGTGTCAGATACGCAGTATTTT. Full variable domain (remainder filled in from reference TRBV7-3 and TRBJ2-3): GAGVSQTPSNKVTEKGKYVELRCDPISGHTALYWYRQSLGQGPEFLIYFQGTGAADDSGLPNDRFFAVRPEGSVSTLKIQRTERGDSAVYLCASSLAVSDTQYFGPGTRLTVL.

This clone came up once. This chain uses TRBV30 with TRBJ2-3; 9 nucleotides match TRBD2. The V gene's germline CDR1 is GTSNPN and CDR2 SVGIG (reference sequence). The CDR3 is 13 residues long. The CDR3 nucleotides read TGTGCGGCCCTAGCGGGGTACACAGATACGCAGTATTTT. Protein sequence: CAALAGYTDTQYF.

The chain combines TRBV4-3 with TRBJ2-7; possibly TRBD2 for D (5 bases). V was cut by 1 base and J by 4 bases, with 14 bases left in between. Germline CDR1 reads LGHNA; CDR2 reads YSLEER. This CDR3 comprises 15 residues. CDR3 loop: CASSQARGSGYEQYF. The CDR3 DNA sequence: TGCGCCAGCAGCCAAGCCCGAGGTTCGGGATACGAGCAGTACTTC.

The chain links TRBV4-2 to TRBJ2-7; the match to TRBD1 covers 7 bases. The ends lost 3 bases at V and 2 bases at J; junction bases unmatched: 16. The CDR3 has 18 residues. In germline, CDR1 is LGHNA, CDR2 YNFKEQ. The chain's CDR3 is CASSHTVLSRDSTYEQYF. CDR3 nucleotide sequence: TGTGCCAGCAGCCACACGGTATTAAGCCGGGACAGCACCTACGAGCAGTACTTC.

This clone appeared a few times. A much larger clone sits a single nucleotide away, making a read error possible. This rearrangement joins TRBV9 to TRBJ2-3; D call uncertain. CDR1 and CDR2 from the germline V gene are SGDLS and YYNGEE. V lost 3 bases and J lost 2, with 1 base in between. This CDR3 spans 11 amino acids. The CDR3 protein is CASSDTDTQYF. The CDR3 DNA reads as TGTGCCAGCAGCGACACAGATACGCAGTATTTT. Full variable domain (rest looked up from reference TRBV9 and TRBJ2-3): DSGVTQTPKHLITATGQRVTLRCSPRSGDLSVYWYQQSLDQGLQFLIQYYNGEERAKGNILERFSAQQFPDLHSELNLSSLELGDSALYFCASSDTDTQYFGPGTRLTVL.

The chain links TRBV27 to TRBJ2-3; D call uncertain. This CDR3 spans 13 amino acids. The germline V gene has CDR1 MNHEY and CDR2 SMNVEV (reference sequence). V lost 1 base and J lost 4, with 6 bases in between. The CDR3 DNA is TGTGCCAGCAGTTTATTATACCCAGATACGCAGTATTTT. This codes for CASSLLYPDTQYF.

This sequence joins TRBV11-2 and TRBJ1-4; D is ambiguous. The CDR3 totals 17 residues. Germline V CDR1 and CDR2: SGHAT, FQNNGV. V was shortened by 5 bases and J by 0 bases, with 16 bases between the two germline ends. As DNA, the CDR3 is TGTGCCAGCAGCCAACTAGGGCTTATTGCAACTAATGAAAAACTGTTTTTT. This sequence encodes CASSQLGLIATNEKLFF.

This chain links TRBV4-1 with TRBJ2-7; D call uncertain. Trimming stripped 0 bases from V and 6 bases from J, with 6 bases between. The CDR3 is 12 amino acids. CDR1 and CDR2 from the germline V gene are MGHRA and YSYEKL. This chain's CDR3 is CASSQDATEQYF. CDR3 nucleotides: TGCGCCAGCAGCCAAGATGCTACCGAGCAGTACTTC.

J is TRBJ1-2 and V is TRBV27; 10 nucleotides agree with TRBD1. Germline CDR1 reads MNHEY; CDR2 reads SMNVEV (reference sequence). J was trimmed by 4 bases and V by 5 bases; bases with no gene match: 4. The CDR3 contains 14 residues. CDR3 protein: CASSRTGGSYGYTF. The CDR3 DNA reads TGTGCCAGCAGTAGGACAGGGGGTTCCTATGGCTACACCTTC.

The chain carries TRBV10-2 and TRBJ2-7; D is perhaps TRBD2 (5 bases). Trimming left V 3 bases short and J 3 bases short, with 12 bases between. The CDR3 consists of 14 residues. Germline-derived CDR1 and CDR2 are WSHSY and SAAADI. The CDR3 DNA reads TGCGCCAGCAGTGATCGGGTTCGGGGCTACGAGCAGTACTTC. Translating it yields CASSDRVRGYEQYF.

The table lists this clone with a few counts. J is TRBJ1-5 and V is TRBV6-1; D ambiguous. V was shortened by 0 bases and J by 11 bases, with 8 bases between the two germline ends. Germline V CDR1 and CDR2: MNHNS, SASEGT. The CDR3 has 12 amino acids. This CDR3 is CASSEARSSQHF. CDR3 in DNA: TGTGCCAGCAGTGAAGCGCGGTCATCCCAGCATTTT.

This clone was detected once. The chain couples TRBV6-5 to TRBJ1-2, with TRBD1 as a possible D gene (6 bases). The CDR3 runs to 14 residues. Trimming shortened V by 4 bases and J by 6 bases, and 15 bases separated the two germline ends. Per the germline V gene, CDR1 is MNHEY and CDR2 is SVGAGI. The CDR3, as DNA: TGTGCCAGCAGTTTGCAGGGGATCGTGGATGGCTACACCTTC. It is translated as CASSLQGIVDGYTF.

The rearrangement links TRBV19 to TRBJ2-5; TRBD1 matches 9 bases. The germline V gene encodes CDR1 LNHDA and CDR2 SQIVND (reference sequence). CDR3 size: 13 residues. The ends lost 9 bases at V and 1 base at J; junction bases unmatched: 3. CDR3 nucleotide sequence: TGTGCCAGCCAGGACAGGGGCCAAGAGACCCAGTACTTC. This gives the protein CASQDRGQETQYF.